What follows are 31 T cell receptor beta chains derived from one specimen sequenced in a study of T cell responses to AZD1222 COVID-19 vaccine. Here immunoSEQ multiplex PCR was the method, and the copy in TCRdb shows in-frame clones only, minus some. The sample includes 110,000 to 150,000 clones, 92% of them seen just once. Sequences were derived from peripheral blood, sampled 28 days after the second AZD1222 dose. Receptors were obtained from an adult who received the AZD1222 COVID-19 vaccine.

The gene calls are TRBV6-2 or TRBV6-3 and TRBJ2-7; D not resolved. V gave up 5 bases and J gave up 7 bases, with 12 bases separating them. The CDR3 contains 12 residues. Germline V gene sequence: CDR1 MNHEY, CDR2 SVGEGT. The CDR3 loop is CASSMGITEQYF. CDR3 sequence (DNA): TGTGCCAGCAGTATGGGGATAACAGAGCAGTACTTC.

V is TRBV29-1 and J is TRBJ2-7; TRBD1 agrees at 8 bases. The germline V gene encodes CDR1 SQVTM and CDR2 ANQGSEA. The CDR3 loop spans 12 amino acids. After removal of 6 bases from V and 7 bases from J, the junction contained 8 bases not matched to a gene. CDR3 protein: CSVGQGRGEQYF. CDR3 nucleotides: TGCAGCGTCGGACAGGGTCGAGGGGAGCAGTACTTC.

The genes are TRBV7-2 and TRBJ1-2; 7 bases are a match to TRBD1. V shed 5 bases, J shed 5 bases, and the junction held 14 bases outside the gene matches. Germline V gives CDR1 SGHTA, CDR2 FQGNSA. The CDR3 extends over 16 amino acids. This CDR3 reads CASSHQGVDREYGYTF. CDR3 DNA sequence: TGTGCCAGCAGCCACCAGGGGGTTGACAGGGAATATGGCTACACCTTC.

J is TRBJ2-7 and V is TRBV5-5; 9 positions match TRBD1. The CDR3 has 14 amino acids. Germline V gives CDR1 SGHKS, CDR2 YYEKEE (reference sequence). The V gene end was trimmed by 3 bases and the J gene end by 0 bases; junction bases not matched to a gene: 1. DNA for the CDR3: TGTGCCAGCAGCTGGGGACAGGGCTCCTACGAGCAGTACTTC. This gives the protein CASSWGQGSYEQYF.

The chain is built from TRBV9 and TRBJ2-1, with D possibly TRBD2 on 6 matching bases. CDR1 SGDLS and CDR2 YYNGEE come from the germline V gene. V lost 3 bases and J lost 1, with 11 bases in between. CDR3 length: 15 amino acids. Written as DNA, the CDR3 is TGTGCCAGCAGCGCCCGTCTAGCGTCCTACAATGAGCAGTTCTTC. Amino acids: CASSARLASYNEQFF.

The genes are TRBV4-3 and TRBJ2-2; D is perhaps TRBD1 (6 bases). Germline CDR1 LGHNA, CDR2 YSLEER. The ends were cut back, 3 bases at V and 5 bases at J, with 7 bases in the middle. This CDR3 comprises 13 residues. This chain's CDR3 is CASSQQGTGELFF. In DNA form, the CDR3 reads TGCGCCAGCAGCCAGCAGGGGACCGGGGAGCTGTTTTTT.

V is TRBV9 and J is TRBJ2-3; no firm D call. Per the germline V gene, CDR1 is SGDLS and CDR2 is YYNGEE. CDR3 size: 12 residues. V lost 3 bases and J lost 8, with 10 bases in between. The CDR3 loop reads CASSATTGTQYF. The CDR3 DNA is TGTGCCAGCAGCGCAACGACCGGTACGCAGTATTTT. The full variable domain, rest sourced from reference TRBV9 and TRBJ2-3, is DSGVTQTPKHLITATGQRVTLRCSPRSGDLSVYWYQQSLDQGLQFLIQYYNGEERAKGNILERFSAQQFPDLHSELNLSSLELGDSALYFCASSATTGTQYFGPGTRLTVL.

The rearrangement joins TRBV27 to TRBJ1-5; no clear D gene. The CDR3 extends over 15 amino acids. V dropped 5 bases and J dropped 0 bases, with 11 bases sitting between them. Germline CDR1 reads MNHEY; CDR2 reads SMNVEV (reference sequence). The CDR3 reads CASSVLGNSNQPQHF. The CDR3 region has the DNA TGTGCCAGCAGTGTTTTGGGTAATAGCAATCAGCCCCAGCATTTT.

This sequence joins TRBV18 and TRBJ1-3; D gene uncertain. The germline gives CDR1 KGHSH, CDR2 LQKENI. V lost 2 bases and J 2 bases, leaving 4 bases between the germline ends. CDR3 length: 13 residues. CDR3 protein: CASSPGTGNTIYF. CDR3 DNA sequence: TGTGCCAGCTCACCAGGGACTGGAAACACCATATATTTT.

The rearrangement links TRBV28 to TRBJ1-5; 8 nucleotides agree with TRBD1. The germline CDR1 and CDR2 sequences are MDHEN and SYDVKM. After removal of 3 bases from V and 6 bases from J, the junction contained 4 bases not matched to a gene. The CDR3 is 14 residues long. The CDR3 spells CASSFSGGTQPQHF. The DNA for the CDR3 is TGTGCCAGCAGTTTTTCAGGGGGCACTCAGCCCCAGCATTTT.

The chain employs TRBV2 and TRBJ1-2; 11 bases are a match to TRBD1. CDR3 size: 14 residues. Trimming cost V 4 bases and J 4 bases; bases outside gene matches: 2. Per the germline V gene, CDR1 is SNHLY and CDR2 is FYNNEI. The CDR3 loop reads CASSGTGGSYGYTF. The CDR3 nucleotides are TGTGCCAGCAGTGGGACAGGGGGCAGCTATGGCTACACCTTC. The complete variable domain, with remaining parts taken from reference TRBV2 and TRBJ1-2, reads EPEVTQTPSHQVTQMGQEVILRCVPISNHLYFYWYRQILGQKVEFLVSFYNNEISEKSEIFDDQFSVERPDGSNFTLKIRSTKLEDSAMYFCASSGTGGSYGYTFGSGTRLTVV.

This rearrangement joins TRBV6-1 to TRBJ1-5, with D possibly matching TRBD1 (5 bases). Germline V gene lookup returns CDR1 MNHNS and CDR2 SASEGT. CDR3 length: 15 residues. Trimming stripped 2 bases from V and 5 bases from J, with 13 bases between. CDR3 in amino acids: CASSELRDGYQPQHF. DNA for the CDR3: TGTGCCAGCAGTGAATTGAGGGACGGATATCAGCCCCAGCATTTT.

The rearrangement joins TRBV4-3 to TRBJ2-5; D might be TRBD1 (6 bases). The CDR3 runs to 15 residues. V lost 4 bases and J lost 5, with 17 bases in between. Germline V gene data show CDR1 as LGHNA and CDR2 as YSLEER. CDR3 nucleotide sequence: TGCGCCAGCAGCCTGTACCAGGGGCGCGGGGAGACCCAGTACTTC. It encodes CASSLYQGRGETQYF.

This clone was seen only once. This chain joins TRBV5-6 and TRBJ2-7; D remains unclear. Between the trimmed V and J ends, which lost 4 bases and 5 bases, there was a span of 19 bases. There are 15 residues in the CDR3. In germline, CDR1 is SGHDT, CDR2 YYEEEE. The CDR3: CASSPFSEQWHEQYF. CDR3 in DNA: TGTGCCAGCAGCCCTTTCTCGGAACAGTGGCACGAGCAGTACTTC.

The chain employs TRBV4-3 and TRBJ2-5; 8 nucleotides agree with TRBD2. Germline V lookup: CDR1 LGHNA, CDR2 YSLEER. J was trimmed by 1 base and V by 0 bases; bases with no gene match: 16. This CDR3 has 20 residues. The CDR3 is CASSQEGRTSGKTIQETQYF. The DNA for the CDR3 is TGCGCCAGCAGCCAAGAGGGGAGAACTAGCGGAAAGACAATCCAAGAGACCCAGTACTTC.

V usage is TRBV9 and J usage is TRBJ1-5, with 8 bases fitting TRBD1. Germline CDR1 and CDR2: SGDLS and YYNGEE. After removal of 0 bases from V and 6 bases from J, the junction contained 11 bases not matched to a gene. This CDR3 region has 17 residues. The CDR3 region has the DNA TGTGCCAGCAGCGTAGGCGCGGGACAGGTACACGGTCAGCCCCAGCATTTT. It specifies CASSVGAGQVHGQPQHF.

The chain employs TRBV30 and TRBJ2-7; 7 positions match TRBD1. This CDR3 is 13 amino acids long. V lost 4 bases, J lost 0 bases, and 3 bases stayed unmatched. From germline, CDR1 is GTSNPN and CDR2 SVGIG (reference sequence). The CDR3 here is CAWNWDSSYEQYF. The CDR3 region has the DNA TGTGCCTGGAACTGGGACAGCTCCTACGAGCAGTACTTC.

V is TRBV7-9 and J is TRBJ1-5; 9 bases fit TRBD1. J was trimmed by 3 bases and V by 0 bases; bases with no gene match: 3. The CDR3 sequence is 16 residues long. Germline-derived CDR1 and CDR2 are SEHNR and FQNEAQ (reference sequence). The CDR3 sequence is CASSLATGGTNQPQHF. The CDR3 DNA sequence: TGTGCCAGCAGCTTAGCGACAGGGGGAACCAATCAGCCCCAGCATTTT.

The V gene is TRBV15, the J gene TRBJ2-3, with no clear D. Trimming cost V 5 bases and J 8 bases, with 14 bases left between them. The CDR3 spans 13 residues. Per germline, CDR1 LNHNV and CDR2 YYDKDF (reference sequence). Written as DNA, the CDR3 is TGTGCCACCAGCCCGAAGGCAGCAGGTACGCAGTATTTT. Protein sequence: CATSPKAAGTQYF. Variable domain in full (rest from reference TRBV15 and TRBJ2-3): DAMVIQNPRYQVTQFGKPVTLSCSQTLNHNVMYWYQQKSSQAPKLLFHYYDKDFNNEADTPDNFQSRRPNTSFCFLDIRSPGLGDTAMYLCATSPKAAGTQYFGPGTRLTVL.

This CDR3 is CASSYSWGGNQPQHF. The CDR3 region has the DNA TGTGCCAGCAGTTACTCATGGGGCGGCAATCAGCCCCAGCATTTT. The chain has TRBV6-5 and TRBJ1-5; a possible D gene is TRBD1 (5 bases). The germline CDR1 and CDR2 sequences are MNHEY and SVGAGI. CDR3 size: 15 residues. Trimming left V 0 bases short and J 2 bases short, with 8 bases between.

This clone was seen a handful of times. The DNA of the CDR3 is TGCGCCAGCAGCCAAGATGCGAGAGGGGAAACCTACGAGCAGTACTTC. Encoded protein: CASSQDARGETYEQYF. The rearrangement links TRBV4-3 to TRBJ2-7; TRBD1 or TRBD2 may be the D gene (5 bases each). The germline V and J ends were trimmed by 0 bases and 2 bases, with 14 bases remaining between them. The CDR3 covers 16 residues. Germline lookup yields CDR1 LGHNA and CDR2 YSLEER.

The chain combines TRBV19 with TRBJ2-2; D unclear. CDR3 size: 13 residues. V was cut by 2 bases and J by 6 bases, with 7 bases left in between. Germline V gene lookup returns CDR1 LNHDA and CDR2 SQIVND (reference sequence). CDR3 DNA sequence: TGTGCCAGTAGTATAACAGTGTCCGGGGAGCTGTTTTTT. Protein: CASSITVSGELFF.

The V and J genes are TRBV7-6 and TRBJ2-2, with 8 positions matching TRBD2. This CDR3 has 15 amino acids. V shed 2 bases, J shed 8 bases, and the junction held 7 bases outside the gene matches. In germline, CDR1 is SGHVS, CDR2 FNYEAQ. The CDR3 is CASSLPGGPRGELFF. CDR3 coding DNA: TGTGCCAGCAGCTTACCGGGAGGGCCTAGAGGGGAGCTGTTTTTT.

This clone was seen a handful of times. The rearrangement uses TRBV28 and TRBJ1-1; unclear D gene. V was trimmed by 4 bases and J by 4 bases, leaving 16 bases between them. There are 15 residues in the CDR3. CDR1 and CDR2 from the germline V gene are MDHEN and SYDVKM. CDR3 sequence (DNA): TGTGCCAGCAGTTCCCTCCCGCTGGGAAGCACTGAAGCTTTCTTT. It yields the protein CASSSLPLGSTEAFF.

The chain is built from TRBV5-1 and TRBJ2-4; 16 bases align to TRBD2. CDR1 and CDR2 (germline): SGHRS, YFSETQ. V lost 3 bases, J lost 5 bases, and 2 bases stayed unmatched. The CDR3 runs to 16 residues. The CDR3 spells CASSSGTSGRENIQYF. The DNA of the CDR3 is TGCGCCAGCAGCTCCGGGACTAGCGGGAGGGAAAACATTCAGTACTTC.

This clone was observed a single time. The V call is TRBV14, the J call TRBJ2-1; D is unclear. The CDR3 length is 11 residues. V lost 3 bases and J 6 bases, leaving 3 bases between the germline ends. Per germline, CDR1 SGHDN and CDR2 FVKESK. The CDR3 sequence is CASSHVNEQFF. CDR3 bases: TGTGCCAGCAGCCACGTCAATGAGCAGTTCTTC. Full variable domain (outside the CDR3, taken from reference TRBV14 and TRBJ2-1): EAGVTQFPSHSVIEKGQTVTLRCDPISGHDNLYWYRRVMGKEIKFLLHFVKESKQDESGMPNNRFLAERTGGTYSTLKVQPAELEDSGVYFCASSHVNEQFFGPGTRLTVL.

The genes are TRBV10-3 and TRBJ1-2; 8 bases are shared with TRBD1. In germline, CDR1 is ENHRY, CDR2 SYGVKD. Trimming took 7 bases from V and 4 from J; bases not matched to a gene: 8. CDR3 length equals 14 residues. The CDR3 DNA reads TGTGCCATCACCCCCGGACAGGGCAGCTATGGCTACACCTTC. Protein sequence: CAITPGQGSYGYTF.

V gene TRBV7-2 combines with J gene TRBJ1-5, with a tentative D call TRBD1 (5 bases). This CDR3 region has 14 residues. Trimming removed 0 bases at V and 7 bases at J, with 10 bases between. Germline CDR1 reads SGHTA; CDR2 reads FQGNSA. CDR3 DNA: TGTGCCAGCAGCTTAGCAGGGGCACGGCAGCCCCAGCATTTT. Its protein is CASSLAGARQPQHF.

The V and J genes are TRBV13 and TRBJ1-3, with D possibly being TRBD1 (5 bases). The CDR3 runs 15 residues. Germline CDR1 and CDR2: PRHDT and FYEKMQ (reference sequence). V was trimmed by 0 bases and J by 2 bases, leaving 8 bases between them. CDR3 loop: CASSLGTAAGNTIYF. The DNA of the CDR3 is TGTGCCAGCAGCTTAGGGACAGCCGCTGGAAACACCATATATTTT.

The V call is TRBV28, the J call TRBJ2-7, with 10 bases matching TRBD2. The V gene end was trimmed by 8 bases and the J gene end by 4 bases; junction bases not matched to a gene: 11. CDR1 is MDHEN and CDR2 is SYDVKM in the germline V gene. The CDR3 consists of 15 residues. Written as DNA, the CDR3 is TGTGCCAGCGTGACTAGCGGGCCCGGAGGGTACGAGCAGTACTTC. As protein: CASVTSGPGGYEQYF.

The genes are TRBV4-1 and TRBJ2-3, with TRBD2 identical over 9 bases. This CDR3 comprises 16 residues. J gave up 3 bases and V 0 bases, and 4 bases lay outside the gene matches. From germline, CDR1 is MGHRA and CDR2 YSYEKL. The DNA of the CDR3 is TGCGCCAGCAGCCAAGATCTCAGCGGGAGGACAGATACGCAGTATTTT. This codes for CASSQDLSGRTDTQYF.